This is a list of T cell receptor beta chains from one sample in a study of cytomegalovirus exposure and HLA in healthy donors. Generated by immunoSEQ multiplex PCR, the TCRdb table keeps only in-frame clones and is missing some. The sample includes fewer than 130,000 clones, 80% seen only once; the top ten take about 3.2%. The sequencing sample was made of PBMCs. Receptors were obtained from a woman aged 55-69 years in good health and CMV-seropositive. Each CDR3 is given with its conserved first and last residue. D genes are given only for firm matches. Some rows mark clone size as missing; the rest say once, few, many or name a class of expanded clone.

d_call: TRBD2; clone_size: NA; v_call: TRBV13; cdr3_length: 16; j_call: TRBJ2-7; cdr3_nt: TGTGCCAGCAGCTTCTCAGGGACTAGCGGAGTCTACGAGCAGTACTTC; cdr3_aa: CASSFSGTSGVYEQYF
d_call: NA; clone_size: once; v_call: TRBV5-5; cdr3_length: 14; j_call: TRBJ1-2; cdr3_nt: TGTGCCAGCAGCATCCTGGACAGCTCCTATGGCTACACCTTC; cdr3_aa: CASSILDSSYGYTF
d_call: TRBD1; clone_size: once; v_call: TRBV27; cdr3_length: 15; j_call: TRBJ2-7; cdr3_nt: TGTGCCAGCAGTTTAAGGCAGGGGGTCTCCTACGAGCAGTACTTC; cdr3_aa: CASSLRQGVSYEQYF
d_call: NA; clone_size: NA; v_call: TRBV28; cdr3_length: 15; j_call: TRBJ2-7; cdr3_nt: TGTGCCAGCAACCCACCGGGACATTCTCTAAACGAGCAGTACTTC; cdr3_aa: CASNPPGHSLNEQYF
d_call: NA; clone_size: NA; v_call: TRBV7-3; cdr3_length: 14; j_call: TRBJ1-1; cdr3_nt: TGTGCCAGCAGCTTATGGGGGGGGAACACTGAAGCTTTCTTT; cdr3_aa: CASSLWGGNTEAFF
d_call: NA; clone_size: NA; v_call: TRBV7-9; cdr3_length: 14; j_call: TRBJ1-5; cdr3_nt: TGTGCCAGCAGCCGAAACTCAGGGAACCAGCCCCAGCATTTT; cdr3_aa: CASSRNSGNQPQHF
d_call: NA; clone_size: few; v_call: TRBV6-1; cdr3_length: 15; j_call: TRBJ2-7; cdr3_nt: TGTGCCAGCAGTGATGGGGCAGGGTGGTATTCCGAGCAGTACTTC; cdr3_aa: CASSDGAGWYSEQYF
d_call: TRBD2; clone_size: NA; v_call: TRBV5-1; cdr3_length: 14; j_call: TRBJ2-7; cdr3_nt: TGCGCCAGCAGCTTACTAGCGGGTGGGGACGAGCAGTACTTC; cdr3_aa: CASSLLAGGDEQYF
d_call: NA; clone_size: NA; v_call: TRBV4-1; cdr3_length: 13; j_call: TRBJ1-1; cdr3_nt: TGCGCCAGCAGCACGGGGGTGAACACTGAAGCTTTCTTT; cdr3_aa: CASSTGVNTEAFF
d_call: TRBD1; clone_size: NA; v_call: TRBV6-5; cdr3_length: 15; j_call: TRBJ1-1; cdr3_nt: TGTGCCAGCAGTTACCCGGGACAGATAGACACTGAAGCTTTCTTT; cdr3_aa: CASSYPGQIDTEAFF
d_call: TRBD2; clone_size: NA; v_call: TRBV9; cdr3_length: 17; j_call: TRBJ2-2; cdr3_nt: TGTGCCAGCAGCGTACTAGCGGGAGGGTCGAACACCGGGGAGCTGTTTTTT; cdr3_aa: CASSVLAGGSNTGELFF
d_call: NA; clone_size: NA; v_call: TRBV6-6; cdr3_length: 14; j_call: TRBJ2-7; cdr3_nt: TGTGCCAGCAGCTACTCCGGGAACTCCTACGAGCAGTACTTC; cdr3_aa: CASSYSGNSYEQYF
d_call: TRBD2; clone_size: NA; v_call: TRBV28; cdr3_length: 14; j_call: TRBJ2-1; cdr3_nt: TGTGCCAGCAGTTGGACCGGGACTAGCGGCGAGCAGTTCTTC; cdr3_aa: CASSWTGTSGEQFF
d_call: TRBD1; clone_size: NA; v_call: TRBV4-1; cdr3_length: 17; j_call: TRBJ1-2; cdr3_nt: TGCGCCAGCAGCCAAGACCGACAGGGGGCGTTACACTATGGCTACACCTTC; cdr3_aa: CASSQDRQGALHYGYTF
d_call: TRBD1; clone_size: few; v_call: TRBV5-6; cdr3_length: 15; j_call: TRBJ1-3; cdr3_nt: TGTGCCAGCAGCCGGGGGACAGGGTCCGGAAACACCATATATTTT; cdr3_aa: CASSRGTGSGNTIYF
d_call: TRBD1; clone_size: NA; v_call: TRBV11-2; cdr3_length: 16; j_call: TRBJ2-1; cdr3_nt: TGTGCCAGCAGCTTAGATAACAGGGGGTCCTACAATGAGCAGTTCTTC; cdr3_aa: CASSLDNRGSYNEQFF
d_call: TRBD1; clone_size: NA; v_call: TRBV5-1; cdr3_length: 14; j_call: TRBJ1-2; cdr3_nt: TGCGCCAGCAGCGATGGGGACAGAGGATATGGCTACACCTTC; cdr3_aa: CASSDGDRGYGYTF
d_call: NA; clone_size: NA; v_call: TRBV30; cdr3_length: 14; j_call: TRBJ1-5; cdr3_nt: TGTGCCTGGAACCGCGGGGGCGTCCCTCAGCCCCAGCATTTT; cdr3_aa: CAWNRGGVPQPQHF
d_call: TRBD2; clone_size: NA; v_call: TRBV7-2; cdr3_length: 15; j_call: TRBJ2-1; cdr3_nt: TGTGCCAGCAGCTTAGGGGCTAGCGGGAGTAATGAGCAGTTCTTC; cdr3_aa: CASSLGASGSNEQFF
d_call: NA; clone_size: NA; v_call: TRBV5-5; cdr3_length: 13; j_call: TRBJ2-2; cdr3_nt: TGTGCCAGCAGCCCCGTTATCACCGGGGAGCTGTTTTTT; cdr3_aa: CASSPVITGELFF
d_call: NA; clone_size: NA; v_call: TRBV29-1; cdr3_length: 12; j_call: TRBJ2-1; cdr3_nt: TGCAGCGTTGAGGGTCAGGGGATTGAGCAGTTCTTC; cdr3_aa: CSVEGQGIEQFF
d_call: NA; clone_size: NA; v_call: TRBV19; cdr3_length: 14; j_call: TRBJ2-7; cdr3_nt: TGTGCCAGTAGTAGACAGATGAGCTCCTACGAGCAGTACTTC; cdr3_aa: CASSRQMSSYEQYF
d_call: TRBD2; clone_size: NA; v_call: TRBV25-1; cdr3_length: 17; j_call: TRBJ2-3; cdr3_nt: TGTGCCAGCAGTGAATGGGGCGGAGCGGGAGTTTTAGATACGCAGTATTTT; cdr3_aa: CASSEWGGAGVLDTQYF
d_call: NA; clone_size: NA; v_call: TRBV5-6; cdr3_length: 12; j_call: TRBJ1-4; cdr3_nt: TGTGCCAGCAGCTTTATTAATGAAAAACTGTTTTTT; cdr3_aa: CASSFINEKLFF
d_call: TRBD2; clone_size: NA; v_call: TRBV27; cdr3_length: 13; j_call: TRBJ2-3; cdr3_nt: TGTGCCAGCAGTTGGGGAGGGACAGATACGCAGTATTTT; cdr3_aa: CASSWGGTDTQYF
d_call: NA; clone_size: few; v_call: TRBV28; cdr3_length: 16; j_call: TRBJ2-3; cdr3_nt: TGTGCCAGCAGTTTTGGGGTTGGCATTATTGCGGGTACGCAGTATTTT; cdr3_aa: CASSFGVGIIAGTQYF
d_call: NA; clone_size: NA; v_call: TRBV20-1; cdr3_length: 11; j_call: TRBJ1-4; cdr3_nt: TGCAGTGCTAGGTCGGGTGAAAAACTGTTTTTT; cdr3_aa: CSARSGEKLFF
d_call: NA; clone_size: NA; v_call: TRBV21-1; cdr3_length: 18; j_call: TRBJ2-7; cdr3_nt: TGTGCCAGCAGCCTTCGTCCGGGACTAGCGGGCGCCGTCTACGAGCAGTACTTC; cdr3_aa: CASSLRPGLAGAVYEQYF